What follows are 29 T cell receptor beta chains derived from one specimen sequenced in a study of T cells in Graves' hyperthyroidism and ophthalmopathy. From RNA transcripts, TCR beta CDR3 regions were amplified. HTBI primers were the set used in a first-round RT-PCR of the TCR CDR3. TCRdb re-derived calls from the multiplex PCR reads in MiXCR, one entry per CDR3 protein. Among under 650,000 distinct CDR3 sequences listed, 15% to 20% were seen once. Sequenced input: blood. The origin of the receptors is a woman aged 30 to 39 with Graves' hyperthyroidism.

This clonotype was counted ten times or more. The CDR3 region is CSARSPTGTSGRGSYNEQFF. The CDR3 coding sequence is TGCAGTGCTAGATCCCCCACCGGGACTAGCGGGAGGGGCTCCTACAATGAGCAGTTCTTC. The chain combines TRBV20-1 with TRBJ2-1; TRBD2 agrees at 16 bases. Germline V gene lookup returns CDR1 DFQATT and CDR2 SNEGSKA (reference sequence). The CDR3 is 20 amino acids. J lost 0 bases, V lost 2 bases, and 10 bases had no gene match.

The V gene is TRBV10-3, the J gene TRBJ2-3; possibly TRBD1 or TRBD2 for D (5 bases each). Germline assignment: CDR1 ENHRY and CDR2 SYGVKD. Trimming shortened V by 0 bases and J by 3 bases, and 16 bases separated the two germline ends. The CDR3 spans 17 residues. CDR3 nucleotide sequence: TGTGCCATCAGTGAGTCGGCGCGGGCGTGGGGGACAGATACGCAGTATTTT. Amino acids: CAISESARAWGTDTQYF.

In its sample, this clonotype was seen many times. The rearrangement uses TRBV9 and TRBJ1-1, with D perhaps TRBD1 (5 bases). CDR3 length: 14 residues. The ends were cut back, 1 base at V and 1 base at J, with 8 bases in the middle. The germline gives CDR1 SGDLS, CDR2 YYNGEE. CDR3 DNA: TGTGCCAGCAGCGTATCGGACACGAACACTGAAGCTTTCTTT. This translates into CASSVSDTNTEAFF.

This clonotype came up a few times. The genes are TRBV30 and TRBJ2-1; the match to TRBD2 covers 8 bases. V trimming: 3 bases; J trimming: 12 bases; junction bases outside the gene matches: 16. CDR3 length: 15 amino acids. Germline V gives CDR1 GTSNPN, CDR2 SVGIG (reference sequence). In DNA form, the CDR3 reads TGTGCCTGGAGCCGGGGGGGACTTGTCACGAGTGGGCAGTTCTTC. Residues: CAWSRGGLVTSGQFF.

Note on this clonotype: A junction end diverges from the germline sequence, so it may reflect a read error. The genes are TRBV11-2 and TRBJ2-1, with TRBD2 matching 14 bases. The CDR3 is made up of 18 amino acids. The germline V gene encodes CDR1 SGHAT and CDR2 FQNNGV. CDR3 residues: CAGSLWTSGRTAYNEQFF. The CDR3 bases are TGTGCCGGCAGCCTCTGGACTAGCGGGAGGACGGCCTACAATGAGCAGTTCTTC.

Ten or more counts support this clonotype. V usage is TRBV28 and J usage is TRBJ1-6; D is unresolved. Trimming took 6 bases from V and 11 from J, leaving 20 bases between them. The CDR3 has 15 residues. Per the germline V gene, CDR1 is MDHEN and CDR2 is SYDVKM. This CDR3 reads CASSPRTLDVPPLHF. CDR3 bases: TGTGCCAGCAGCCCAAGGACCTTGGATGTTCCACCCCTCCACTTT. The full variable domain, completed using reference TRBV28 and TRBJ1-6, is DVKVTQSSRYLVKRTGEKVFLECVQDMDHENMFWYRQDPGLGLRLIYFSYDVKMKEKGDIPEGYSVSREKKERFSLILESASTNQTSMYLCASSPRTLDVPPLHFGNGTRLTVT.

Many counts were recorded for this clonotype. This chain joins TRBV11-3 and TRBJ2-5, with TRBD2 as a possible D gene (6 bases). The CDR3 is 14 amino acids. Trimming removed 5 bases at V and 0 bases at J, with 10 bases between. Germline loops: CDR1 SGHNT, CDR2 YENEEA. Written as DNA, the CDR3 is TGTGCCAGCAGCGGGGGGAGTAACCAAGAGACCCAGTACTTC. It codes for CASSGGSNQETQYF.

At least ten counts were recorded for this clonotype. CDR3 residues: CASRSRRGRSNSPLHF. The CDR3 coding sequence is TGTGCCAGCAGATCTCGTCGGGGGCGGTCGAATTCACCCCTCCACTTT. The V and J genes are TRBV28 and TRBJ1-6; a possible D gene is TRBD1 (6 bases). From germline, CDR1 is MDHEN and CDR2 SYDVKM. The CDR3 runs to 16 residues. V lost 6 bases to trimming and J lost 7 bases, with 19 bases between them.

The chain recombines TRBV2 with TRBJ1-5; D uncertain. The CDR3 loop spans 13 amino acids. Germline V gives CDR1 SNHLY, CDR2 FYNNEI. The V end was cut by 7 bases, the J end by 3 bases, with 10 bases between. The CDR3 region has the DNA TGTGCCAGCATGTGGCGCAACAATCAGCCCCAGCATTTT. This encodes CASMWRNNQPQHF.

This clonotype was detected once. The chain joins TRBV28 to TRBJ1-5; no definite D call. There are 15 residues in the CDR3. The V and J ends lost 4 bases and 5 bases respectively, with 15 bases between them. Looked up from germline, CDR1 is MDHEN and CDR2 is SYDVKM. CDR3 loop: CASSSTRTEHQPQHF. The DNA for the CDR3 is TGTGCCAGCAGTTCCACCAGGACCGAGCATCAGCCCCAGCATTTT. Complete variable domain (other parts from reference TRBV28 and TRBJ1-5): DVKVTQSSRYLVKRTGEKVFLECVQDMDHENMFWYRQDPGLGLRLIYFSYDVKMKEKGDIPEGYSVSREKKERFSLILESASTNQTSMYLCASSSTRTEHQPQHFGDGTRLSIL.

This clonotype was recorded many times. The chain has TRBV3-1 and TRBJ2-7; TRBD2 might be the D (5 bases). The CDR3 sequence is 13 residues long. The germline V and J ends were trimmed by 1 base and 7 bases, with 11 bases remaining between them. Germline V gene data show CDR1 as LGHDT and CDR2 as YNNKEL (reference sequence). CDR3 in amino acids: CASSQGTPDEQYF. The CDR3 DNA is TGTGCCAGCAGCCAAGGGACTCCCGATGAGCAGTACTTC.

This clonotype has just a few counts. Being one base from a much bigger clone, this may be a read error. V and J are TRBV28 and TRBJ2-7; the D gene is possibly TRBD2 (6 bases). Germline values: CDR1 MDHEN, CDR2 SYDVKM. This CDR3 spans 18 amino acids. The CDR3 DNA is TGTGCCAGCAGTTCCGGCCCCGGGCCCGGGGGAGCGGCCTACGGGCAGTACTTC. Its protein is CASSSGPGPGGAAYGQYF. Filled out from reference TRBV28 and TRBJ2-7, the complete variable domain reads DVKVTQSSRYLVKRTGEKVFLECVQDMDHENMFWYRQDPGLGLRLIYFSYDVKMKEKGDIPEGYSVSREKKERFSLILESASTNQTSMYLCASSSGPGPGGAAYGQYFGPGTRLTVT.

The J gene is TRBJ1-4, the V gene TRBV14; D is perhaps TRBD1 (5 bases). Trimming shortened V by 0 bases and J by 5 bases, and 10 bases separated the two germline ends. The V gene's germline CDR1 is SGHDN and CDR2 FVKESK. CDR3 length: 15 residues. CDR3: CASSQDQGRNEKLFF. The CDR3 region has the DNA TGTGCCAGCAGCCAAGATCAGGGAAGGAATGAAAAACTGTTTTTT. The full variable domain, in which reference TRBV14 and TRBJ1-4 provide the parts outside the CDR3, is EAGVTQFPSHSVIEKGQTVTLRCDPISGHDNLYWYRRVMGKEIKFLLHFVKESKQDESGMPNNRFLAERTGGTYSTLKVQPAELEDSGVYFCASSQDQGRNEKLFFGSGTQLSVL.

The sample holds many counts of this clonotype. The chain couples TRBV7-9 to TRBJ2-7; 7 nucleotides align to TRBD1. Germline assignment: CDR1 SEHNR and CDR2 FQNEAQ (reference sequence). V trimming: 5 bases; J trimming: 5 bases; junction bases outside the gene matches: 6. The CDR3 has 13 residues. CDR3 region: CASSATGDNEQYF. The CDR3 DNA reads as TGTGCCAGCAGCGCTACAGGGGACAACGAGCAGTACTTC.

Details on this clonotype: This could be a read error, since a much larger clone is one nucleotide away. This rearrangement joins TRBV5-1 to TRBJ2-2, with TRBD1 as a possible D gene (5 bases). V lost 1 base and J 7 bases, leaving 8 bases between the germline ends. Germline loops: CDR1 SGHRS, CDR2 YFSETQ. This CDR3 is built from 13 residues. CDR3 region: CASSLPDIGELFF. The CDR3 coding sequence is TGCGCCAGCAGCTTGCCGGACATCGGGGAGCTGTTTTTT.

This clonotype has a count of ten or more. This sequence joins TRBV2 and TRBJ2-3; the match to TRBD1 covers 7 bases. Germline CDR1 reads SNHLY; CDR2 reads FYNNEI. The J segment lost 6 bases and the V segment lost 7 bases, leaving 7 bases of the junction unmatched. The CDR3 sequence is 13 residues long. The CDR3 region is CASTWDRLDTQYF. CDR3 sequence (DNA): TGTGCCAGCACCTGGGACAGATTGGATACGCAGTATTTT. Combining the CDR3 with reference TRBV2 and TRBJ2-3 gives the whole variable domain EPEVTQTPSHQVTQMGQEVILRCVPISNHLYFYWYRQILGQKVEFLVSFYNNEISEKSEIFDDQFSVERPDGSNFTLKIRSTKLEDSAMYFCASTWDRLDTQYFGPGTRLTVL.

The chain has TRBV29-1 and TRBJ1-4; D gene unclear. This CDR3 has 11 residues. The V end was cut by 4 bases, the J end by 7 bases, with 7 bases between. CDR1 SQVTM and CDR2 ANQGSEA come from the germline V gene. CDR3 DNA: TGCAGCGTTGGAGAGGCTGAAAAACTGTTTTTT. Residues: CSVGEAEKLFF.

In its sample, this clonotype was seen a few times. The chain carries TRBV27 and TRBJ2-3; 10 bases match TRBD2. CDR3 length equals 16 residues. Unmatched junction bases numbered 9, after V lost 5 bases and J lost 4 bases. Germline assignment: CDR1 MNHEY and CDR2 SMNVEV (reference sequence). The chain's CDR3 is CASSIGLAASPDTQYF. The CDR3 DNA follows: TGTGCCAGCAGTATAGGACTAGCGGCTTCCCCAGATACGCAGTATTTT.

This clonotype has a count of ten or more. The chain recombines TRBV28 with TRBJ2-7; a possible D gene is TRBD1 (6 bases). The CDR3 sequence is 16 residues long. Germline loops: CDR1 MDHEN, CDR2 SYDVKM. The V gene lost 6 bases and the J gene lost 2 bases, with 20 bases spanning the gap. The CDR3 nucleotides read TGTGCCAGCAGCCACACTACCGGACAGCGACCCTACGAGCAGTACTTC. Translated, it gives CASSHTTGQRPYEQYF.

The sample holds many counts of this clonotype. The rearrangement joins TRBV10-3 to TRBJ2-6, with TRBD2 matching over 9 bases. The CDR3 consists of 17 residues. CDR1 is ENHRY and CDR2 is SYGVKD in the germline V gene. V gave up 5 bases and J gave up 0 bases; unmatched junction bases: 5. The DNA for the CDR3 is TGTGCCATCAGTCCAAATAGCGGGAGCTCTGGGGCCAACGTCCTGACTTTC. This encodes CAISPNSGSSGANVLTF.

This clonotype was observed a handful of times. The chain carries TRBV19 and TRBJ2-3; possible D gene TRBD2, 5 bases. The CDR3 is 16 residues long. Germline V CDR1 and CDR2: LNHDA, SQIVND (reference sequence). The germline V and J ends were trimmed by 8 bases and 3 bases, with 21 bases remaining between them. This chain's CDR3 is CASSSEPSGATDTQYF. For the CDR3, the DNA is TGTGCCAGTTCTTCCGAACCAAGCGGAGCGACAGATACGCAGTATTTT.

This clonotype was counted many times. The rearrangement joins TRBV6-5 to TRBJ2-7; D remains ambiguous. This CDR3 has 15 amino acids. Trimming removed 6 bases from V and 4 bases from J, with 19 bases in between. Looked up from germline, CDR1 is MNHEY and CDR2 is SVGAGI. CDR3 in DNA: TGTGCCAGCAGATACGGACCTTCGGGCGGATACGAGCAGTACTTC. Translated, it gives CASRYGPSGGYEQYF.

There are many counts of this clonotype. The CDR3 nucleotides read TGCAGTGCTCGGACTAGCGGGGCCAGCTCCTACAATGAGCAGTTCTTC. Its protein is CSARTSGASSYNEQFF. This chain connects TRBV20-1 to TRBJ2-1; 12 bases align to TRBD2. Germline V gene sequence: CDR1 DFQATT, CDR2 SNEGSKA (reference sequence). J was trimmed by 0 bases and V by 5 bases; bases with no gene match: 5. This CDR3 spans 16 amino acids.

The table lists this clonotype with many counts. CDR3: CASSGRNEQYF. Written as DNA, the CDR3 is TGTGCCAGCAGCGGCAGGAACGAGCAGTACTTC. V and J are TRBV5-5 and TRBJ2-7; D gene unclear. CDR3 length: 11 amino acids. CDR1 is SGHKS and CDR2 is YYEKEE in the germline V gene (reference sequence). Deletions cut 4 bases from V and 5 bases from J, with 7 bases between.

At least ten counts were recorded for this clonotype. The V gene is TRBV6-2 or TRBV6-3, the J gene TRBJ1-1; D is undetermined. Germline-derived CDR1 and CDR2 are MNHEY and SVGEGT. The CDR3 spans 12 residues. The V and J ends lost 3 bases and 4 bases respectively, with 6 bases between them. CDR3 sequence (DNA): TGTGCCAGCAGTTATCGTCCCACTGAAGCTTTCTTT. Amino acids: CASSYRPTEAFF.

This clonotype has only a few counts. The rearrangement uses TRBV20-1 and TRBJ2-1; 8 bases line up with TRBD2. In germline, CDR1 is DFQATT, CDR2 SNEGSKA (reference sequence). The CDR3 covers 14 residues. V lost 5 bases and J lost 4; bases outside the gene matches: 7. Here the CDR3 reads CSALSGIGYNEQFF. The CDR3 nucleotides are TGCAGTGCTCTTAGCGGGATCGGGTACAATGAGCAGTTCTTC.

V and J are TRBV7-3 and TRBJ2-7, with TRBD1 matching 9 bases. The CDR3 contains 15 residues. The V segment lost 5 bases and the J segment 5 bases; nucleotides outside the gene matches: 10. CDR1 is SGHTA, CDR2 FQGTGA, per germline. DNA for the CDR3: TGTGCCAGCAGCCTCACCGGGACAGGGATCCACGAGCAGTACTTC. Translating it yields CASSLTGTGIHEQYF.

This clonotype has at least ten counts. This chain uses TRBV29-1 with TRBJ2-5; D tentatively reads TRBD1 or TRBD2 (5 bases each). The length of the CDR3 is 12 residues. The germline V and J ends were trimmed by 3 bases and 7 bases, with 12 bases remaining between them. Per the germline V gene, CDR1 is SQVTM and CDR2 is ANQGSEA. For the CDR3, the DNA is TGCAGCGTTGAGAGGGGTGAGGGGACCCAGTACTTC. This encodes CSVERGEGTQYF.

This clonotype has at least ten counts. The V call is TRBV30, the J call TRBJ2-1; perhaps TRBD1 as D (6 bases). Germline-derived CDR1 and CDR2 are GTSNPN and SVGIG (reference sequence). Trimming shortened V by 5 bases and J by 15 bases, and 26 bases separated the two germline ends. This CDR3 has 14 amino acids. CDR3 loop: CAWGTRTGTRRGFF. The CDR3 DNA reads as TGTGCCTGGGGCACCCGAACCGGGACACGGCGCGGGTTCTTC.